This record covers a single T cell receptor (beta chain). Its antigen is still unknown. At one end the junction does not follow the germline gene, possibly because of a read error. Library preparation was by 5' RACE. The sequencer listed for this sample is Illumina HiSeq 2500. A second PCR of roughly 7 to 11 cycles was performed with a sample-barcoded 5' primer and a J-beta primer mix. Each TCR beta cDNA molecule received a unique molecular identifier from a template-switch 5' adaptor carrying 12 random nucleotides. Each sample yielded at least 3 million CDR3-containing paired-end reads. All of the RNA was converted into first-strand cDNA using the Mint cDNA synthesis kit, with a TRBC-specific oligonucleotide serving as the primer. All cDNA was treated with uracil-DNA glycosylase and then went through a first 18-cycle PCR with the universal primers M1SS and BC2_uni_R. From the authors' description of their analysis: Normalization of each sample was performed by random selection of 1 million high-quality reads, each carrying a distinct molecular identifier. Instead of being binned into consensus sequences, reads that shared molecular identifiers were thrown out. MiTCR, set to a Q25 quality threshold and the strictest error-elimination algorithm, was used for CDR3 identification, clonotype clustering and error correction. A nonparametric unseen species model with Euler transformation was used to estimate a lower bound on total TCR beta diversity. TCRdb took the public reads, trimmed them with fastp at Q25, ran MiXCR for clone calling and kept in-frame beta chains. Identical CDR3 protein sequences are pooled into one entry, listed with their most common genes and DNA. The V and J calls here are based on TCRdb, not the publication. A total of hundreds of thousands of distinct CDR3 sequences appear in this sample, roughly 50% of them only once. The ten largest clones capture approximately 24% of the sample.

From its cysteine to its phenylalanine, the CDR3 spans 11 amino acids. The sequence is cut down to CDR3 DNA, 33 bases in frame from base 1. As encoded in the germline V gene (reference sequence), CDR1 is SEHNR while CDR2 is FQNEAQ. This specimen belongs to a study of blood T cells in healthy people across ages (dated by TCRdb to between 2014 and 2017). With respect to the entire study: In model experiments, template switching captured roughly one uniquely barcoded TCR beta cDNA molecule for every two T cells. Using deep sequencing normalized with unique cDNA molecular identifiers, the study measured how TCR beta repertoire diversity changes with age. Four age groups were formed from the donors: young (average 16 years), middle-aged (around 37), aged (roughly 56) and long-lived (more than 75). Donors of different ages were randomly distributed across sequencing lanes to avoid experimental bias. For two donors (one aged 18 to 30 and one aged 80 or older), the study analyzed two additional independent replicas of 1 million unique cDNA reads from the same blood draw.

The study at large found these results: Compared with the aged group, more naive CD4+ T cells, fewer expanded clones and increased TCR diversity were shown by the long-lived group, suggesting age selection. Estimates of total diversity based on one million sequenced T cells were considered lower bounds and underestimates. Donor CMV infection status was unknown, potentially confounding age-related changes in expanded clonotypes. There was a strong correlation between observed TCR beta diversity and the percentage of naive T cells measured by flow cytometry. Observed TCR beta diversity per million T cells fell roughly linearly with age, and a significant reduction was already apparent by age approximately 41. Because profiling used bulk unsorted PBMCs, naive and antigen-experienced compartments could not be compared conclusively.

Systemically healthy Caucasian individuals from Russia, 35 to 40 in total and aged about 6 to 100 years, were included as donors. Roughly 9.5 milliliters of peripheral blood were drawn from each donor into EDTA-treated Vacutainer tubes. Ficoll-Paque density-gradient centrifugation was used to isolate PBMCs, with at least 6.5 million obtained per sample. Total RNA was extracted from PBMCs with Trizol reagent, with at least 6 micrograms obtained per sample. For every donor, flow cytometry on a PBMC aliquot measured the percentage of naive CD45RAhigh/CD27high T cells. The chain couples TRBV7-9 to TRBJ2-5; no D segment can be confidently identified. Material: blood. The receptor's source is a man aged 35 to 55 in good health. CDR3 region: CASSSQGTQYF. Read as DNA, the sequence is TGTGCCAGCAGCTCACAAGGGACCCAGTACTTC.